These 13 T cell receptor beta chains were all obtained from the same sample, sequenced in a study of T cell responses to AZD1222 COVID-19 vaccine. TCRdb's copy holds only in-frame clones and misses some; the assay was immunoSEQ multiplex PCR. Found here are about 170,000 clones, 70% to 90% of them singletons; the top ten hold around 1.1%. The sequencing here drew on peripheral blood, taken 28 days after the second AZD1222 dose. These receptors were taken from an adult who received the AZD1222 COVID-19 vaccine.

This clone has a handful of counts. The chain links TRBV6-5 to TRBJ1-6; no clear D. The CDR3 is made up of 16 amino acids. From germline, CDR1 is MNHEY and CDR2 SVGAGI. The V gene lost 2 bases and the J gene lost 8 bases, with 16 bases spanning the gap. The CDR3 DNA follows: TGTGCCAGCAGTTACGGCCGGGCGGCGATGTATTCACCCCTCCACTTT. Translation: CASSYGRAAMYSPLHF.

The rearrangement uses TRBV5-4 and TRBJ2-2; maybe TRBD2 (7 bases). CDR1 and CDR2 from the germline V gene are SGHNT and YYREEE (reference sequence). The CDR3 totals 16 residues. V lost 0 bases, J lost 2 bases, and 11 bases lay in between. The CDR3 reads CASSLEGGLNTGELFF. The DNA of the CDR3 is TGTGCCAGCAGCTTGGAGGGGGGGCTCAACACCGGGGAGCTGTTTTTT.

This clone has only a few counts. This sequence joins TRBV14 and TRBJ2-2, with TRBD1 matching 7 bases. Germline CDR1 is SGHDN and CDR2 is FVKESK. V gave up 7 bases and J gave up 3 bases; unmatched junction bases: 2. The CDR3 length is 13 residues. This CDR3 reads CASTDRDTGELFF. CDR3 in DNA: TGTGCCAGCACAGACAGGGACACCGGGGAGCTGTTTTTT.

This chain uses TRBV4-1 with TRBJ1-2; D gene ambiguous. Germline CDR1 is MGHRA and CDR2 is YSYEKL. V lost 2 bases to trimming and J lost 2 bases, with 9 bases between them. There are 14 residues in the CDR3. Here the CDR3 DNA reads TGCGCCAGCAGCCAACCGGGTCAAAACTATGGCTACACCTTC. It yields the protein CASSQPGQNYGYTF.

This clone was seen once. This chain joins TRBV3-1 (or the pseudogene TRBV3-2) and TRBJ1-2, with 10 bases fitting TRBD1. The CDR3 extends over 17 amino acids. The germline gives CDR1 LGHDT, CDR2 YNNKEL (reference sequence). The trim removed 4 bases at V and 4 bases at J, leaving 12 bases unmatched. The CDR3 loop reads CASSPPGQGSVGYGYTF. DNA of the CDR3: TGTGCCAGCAGCCCCCCGGGACAGGGGTCCGTCGGCTATGGCTACACCTTC.

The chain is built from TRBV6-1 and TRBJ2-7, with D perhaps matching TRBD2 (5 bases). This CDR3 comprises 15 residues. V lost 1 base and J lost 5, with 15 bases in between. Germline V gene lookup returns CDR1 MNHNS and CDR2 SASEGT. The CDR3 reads CASSEGTTGLNEQYF. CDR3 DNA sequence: TGTGCCAGCAGTGAAGGGACCACTGGACTCAACGAGCAGTACTTC.

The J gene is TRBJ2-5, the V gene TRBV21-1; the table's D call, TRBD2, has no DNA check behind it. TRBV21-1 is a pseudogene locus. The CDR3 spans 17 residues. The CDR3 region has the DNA TGTGCCAGCAGCACCCTTGGAGTGGGGGGGGAGAGAGAGACCCAGTACTTC. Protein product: CASSTLGVGGERETQYF.

The chain's CDR3 is CASSLGRDRGRDEQYF. The CDR3 DNA reads as TGTGCCAGCAGCTTGGGGCGTGACAGGGGGCGGGACGAGCAGTACTTC. V is TRBV5-4 and J is TRBJ2-7, with 10 nucleotides matching TRBD1. Germline loops: CDR1 SGHNT, CDR2 YYREEE (reference sequence). The CDR3 runs to 16 residues. The V and J ends lost 0 bases and 5 bases, in that order; junction bases with no gene match: 8.

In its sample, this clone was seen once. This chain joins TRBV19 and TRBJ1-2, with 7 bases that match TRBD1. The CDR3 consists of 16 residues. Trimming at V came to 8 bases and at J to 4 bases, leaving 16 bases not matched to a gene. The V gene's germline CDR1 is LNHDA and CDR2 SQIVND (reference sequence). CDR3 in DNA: TGTGCCAGTCGGAAAACCGGGACAGTGTCCCTCTATGGCTACACCTTC. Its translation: CASRKTGTVSLYGYTF.

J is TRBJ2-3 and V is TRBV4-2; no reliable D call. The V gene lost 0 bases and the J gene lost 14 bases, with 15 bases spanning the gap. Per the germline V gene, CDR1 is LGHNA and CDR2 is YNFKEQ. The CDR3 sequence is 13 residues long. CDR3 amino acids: CASSQDRLGEPYF. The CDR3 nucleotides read TGTGCCAGCAGCCAAGATCGGCTGGGCGAGCCGTATTTT.

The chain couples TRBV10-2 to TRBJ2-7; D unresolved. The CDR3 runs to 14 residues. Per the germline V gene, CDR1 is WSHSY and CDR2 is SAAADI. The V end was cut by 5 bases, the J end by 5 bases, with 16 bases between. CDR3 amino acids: CASSSAGGGDEQYF. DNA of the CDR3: TGCGCCAGCAGTTCTGCCGGCGGCGGTGACGAGCAGTACTTC.

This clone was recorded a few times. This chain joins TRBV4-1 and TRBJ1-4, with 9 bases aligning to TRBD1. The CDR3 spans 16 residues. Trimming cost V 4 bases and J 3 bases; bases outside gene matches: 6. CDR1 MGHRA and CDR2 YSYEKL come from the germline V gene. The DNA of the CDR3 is TGCGCCAGCAGCCCCGGGACAGGGATGTCTAATGAAAAACTGTTTTTT. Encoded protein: CASSPGTGMSNEKLFF.

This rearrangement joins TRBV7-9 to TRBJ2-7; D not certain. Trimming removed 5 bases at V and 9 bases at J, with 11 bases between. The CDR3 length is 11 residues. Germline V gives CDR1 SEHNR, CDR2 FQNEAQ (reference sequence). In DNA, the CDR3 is TGTGCCAGCAGCCCTTCTGTAGGGCAGTACTTC. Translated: CASSPSVGQYF.